This paragraph reports one T cell receptor beta chain. This clonotype came up many times. The antigen this receptor binds is unknown. There are no base qualities to consult, and no much larger clone falls within one base. This sample is part of a study of neurological immune-mediated disorders (dated by TCRdb to 2018 to 2020). Background on the whole study: Using UMI-based sequencing, the study compared peripheral blood TCR-beta repertoires from patients with HTLV-I-associated myelopathy (HAM/TSP), patients with multiple sclerosis, and healthy controls. The 106 TCR-beta libraries included longitudinal samples, technical triplicates and paired sorted CD4+ and CD8+ T-cell subsets alongside PBMC samples. The cohort included some 66 subjects: some 14 with HAM/TSP, some 34 with multiple sclerosis, and 20 healthy controls. Points the paper makes about the study in general: TCR clonal expansion was highest in HAM/TSP patients and lowest in MS patients, with MS patients falling below even healthy controls. No identical CDR3 amino acid sequences were found to be shared among expanded clones across subjects, suggesting that TCR-beta repertoires were private in all groups.

TCR libraries for sorted subsets were made from 800,000 to 1,000,000 sorted CD4+ or CD8+ T cells. Peripheral blood was subjected to Ficoll-Hypaque density gradient centrifugation to isolate PBMCs, which were then cryopreserved in liquid nitrogen. Paired sorted CD4+ and CD8+ subsets came from healthy controls, HAM/TSP patients and MS patients. To synthesize cDNA, template-switch 5'RACE was performed with a primer carrying a 10-nucleotide random unique molecular identifier so that each TCR transcript was tagged. Each sequencing run produced over 200 million TCR-beta sequences covering 15-18 subjects. The RNeasy kit was used to extract total RNA. TCR-beta VDJ regions were amplified with primers for the TCR constant region and the 5'RACE anchor, using the KAPA Real-time Library Amplification kit. A first PCR added sample indexes and Illumina adaptors, and a second PCR then raised library yield. After Ampure bead purification, the roughly 650 bp TCR product was size-selected on a 2% E-gel SizeSelection system. Library quality was checked on a Bioanalyzer, concentration was measured with Qubit, and libraries were quantified with the Kapa Library Quantification kit before pooling. Paired-end 2 x 150 bp sequencing of the libraries was performed on an Illumina HiSeq 2500. To increase sequence diversity, about 25-30% phiX was spiked into each library pool. The published analysis was carried out like this. Quality-filtered reads were processed with the UMI-based MiGEC pipeline, which removed over 75% of raw TCR sequences during error correction. VDJ genes were aligned to IMGT germline references, and each clonotype was defined by a unique CDR3 amino acid sequence together with V-J genes. VDJtools evaluated clonal expansion, Shannon diversity and CDR3 relatedness (CalcPairwiseDistances, ClusterSamples); CLCbio workbench built phylogenetic trees. Using coefficient-of-variation modelling across technical triplicates, the study counted a clone as expanded if it had at least 8 unique UMIs. TCRdb trimmed public reads at Q25 via fastp, called clones via MiXCR and kept in-frame beta chains. When rows share a CDR3 protein, they turn into one entry using the most common DNA and genes. The V and J calls shown here were made by TCRdb, not taken from the authors' results. The sample contains some 28,000 distinct CDR3 sequences, approximately 24% of them found a single time. The biggest ten clones account for 30% of the sample.

The CDR3, from cysteine to phenylalanine, totals 13 residues. The retained sequence is limited to the CDR3, 39 bases, with the frame set at the first base. V is cut back by 6 bases and J by 5 bases, with 4 bases in the junction unmatched. In the germline V gene (reference sequence), CDR1 corresponds to DFQATT and CDR2 to SNEGSKA. The TCR originated in a man aged 50 to 60 with HTLV-1-associated myelopathy (HAM/TSP). Sequencing input: CD4+ T cells from blood. The chain links TRBV20-1 with TRBJ2-3; 11 central bases correspond to TRBD2. The CDR3 reads CSARGLAVDTQYF. In nucleotide form, the sequence is TGCAGTGCCAGGGGACTAGCGGTAGATACGCAGTATTTT.